This entry describes one T cell receptor (beta chain). A much larger clonotype is one base distant, so this may be a read error. This record belongs to a study of tumor-infiltrating lymphocytes in primary liver carcinoma. At the level of the study: Between about 4 and 11 cm across, the tumors were all of stage T1-T3 N0M0.

This CDR3 has 15 amino acids. Trimming stripped 4 bases from V and 4 bases from J, with 17 bases between. The V gene's germline CDR1 is WNHNN and CDR2 SYGVQD (reference sequence). From around 18-30 mg of unsorted bulk tissue, DNA and RNA were co-extracted together. The study sampled five separate regions from each tumor. Each of the tumor samples contained in excess of 85% viable tumor cells. TCR beta cDNA came from approximately 540 ng total RNA, primed with a constant-region primer. Three nested multiplex PCR rounds, a slightly modified ARM-PCR method, built the TCR beta libraries. With TRBV1-TRBV30 forward primers and a C-beta reverse primer, the first two PCR rounds were run for about 10 cycles each. TCRdb itself ran the multiplex PCR reads through MiXCR, one entry per CDR3 protein. Of 100,000 to 150,000 distinct CDR3 sequences in the sample, roughly three fifths were seen once.

The rearrangement links TRBV10-1 to TRBJ2-7, with TRBD2 as a possible D gene (6 bases). The sample consisted of liver tumor tissue from sampling region 3. Described subset: tumor region T3, left-lateral pole. The clonotype comes from a woman aged 55-75 years with primary liver carcinoma and hepatitis B virus infection. CDR3 protein: CASSGSISAGYEQYF. CDR3 nucleotide sequence: TGCGCCAGCAGTGGGTCGATTAGCGCGGGGTACGAGCAGTACTTC.